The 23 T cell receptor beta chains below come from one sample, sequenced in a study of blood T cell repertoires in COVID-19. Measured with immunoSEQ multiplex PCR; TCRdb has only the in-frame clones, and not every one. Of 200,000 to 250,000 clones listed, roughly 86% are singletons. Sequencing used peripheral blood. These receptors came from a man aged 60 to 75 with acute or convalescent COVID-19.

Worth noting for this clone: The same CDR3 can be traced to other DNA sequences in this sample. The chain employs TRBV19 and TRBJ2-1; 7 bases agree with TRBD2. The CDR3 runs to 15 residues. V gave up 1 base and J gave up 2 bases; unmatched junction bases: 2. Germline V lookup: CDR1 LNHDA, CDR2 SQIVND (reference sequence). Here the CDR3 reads CASSIGGGPYNEQFF. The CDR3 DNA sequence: TGTGCCAGTAGTATAGGGGGGGGACCCTACAATGAGCAGTTCTTC.

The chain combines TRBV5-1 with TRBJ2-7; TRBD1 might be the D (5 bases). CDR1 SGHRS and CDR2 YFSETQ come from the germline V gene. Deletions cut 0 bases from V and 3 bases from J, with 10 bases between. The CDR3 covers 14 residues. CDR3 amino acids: CASSLGSGYYEQYF. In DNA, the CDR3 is TGCGCCAGCAGCTTGGGGTCAGGGTACTACGAGCAGTACTTC.

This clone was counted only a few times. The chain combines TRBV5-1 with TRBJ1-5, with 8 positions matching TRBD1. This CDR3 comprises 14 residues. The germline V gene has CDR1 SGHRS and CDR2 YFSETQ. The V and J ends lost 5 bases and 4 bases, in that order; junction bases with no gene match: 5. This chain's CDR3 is CASRPDRANQPQHF. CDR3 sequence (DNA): TGCGCCAGCAGACCGGACAGGGCAAATCAGCCCCAGCATTTT.

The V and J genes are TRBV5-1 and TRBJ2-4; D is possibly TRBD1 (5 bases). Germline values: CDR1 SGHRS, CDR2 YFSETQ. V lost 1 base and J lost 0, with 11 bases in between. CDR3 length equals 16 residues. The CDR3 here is CASSLWQGVAKNIQYF. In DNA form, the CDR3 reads TGCGCCAGCAGCTTGTGGCAAGGGGTAGCCAAAAACATTCAGTACTTC.

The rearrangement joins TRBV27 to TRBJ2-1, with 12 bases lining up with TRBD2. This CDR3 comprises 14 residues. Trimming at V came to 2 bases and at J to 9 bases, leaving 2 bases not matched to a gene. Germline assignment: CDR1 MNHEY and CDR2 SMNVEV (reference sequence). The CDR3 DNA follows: TGTGCCAGCAGTTTAGCTAGCGGGGGGGGTGAGCAGTTCTTC. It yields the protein CASSLASGGGEQFF.

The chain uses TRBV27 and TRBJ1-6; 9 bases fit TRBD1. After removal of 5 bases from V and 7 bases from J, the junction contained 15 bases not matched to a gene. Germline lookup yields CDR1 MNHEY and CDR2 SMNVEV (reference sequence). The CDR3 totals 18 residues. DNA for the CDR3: TGTGCCAGCAGTCCCCGACTTCCGGGACAGGGCTACAATTCACCCCTCCACTTT. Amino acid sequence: CASSPRLPGQGYNSPLHF.

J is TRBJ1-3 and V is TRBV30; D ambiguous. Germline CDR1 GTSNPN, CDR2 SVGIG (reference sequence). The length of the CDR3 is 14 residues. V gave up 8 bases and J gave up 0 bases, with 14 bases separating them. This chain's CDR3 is CAHHDRSSGNTIYF. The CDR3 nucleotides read TGTGCCCACCACGACCGGAGCTCTGGAAACACCATATATTTT.

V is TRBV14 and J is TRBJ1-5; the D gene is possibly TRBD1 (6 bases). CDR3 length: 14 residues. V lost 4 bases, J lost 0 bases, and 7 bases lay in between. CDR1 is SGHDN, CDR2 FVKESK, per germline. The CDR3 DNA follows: TGTGCCAGCAGCCCGGACAGTAGCAATCAGCCCCAGCATTTT. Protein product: CASSPDSSNQPQHF.

CDR3 sequence (DNA): TGTGCCAGCCTTAGGGCGGGGGGGAGTGCAGAGACCCAGTACTTC. Residues: CASLRAGGSAETQYF. The chain is built from TRBV5-5 and TRBJ2-5; TRBD2 aligns across 9 bases. This CDR3 comprises 15 residues. V shed 7 bases and J 4 bases; nucleotides not matched to a gene: 11. The germline V gene has CDR1 SGHKS and CDR2 YYEKEE (reference sequence).

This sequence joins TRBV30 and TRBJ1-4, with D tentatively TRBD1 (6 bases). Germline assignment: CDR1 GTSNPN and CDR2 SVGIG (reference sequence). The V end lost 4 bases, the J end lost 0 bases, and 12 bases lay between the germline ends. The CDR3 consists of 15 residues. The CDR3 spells CAWTGQPATNEKLFF. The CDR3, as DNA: TGTGCCTGGACCGGACAGCCTGCAACTAATGAAAAACTGTTTTTT.

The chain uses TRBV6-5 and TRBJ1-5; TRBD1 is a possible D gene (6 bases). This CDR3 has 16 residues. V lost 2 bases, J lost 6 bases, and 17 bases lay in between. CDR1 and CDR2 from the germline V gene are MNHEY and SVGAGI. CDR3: CASSYGSRGGIQPQHF. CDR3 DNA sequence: TGTGCCAGCAGTTACGGATCGAGAGGGGGTATTCAGCCCCAGCATTTT.

CDR3 in amino acids: CASRPGGGQGSPLHF. CDR3 DNA sequence: TGTGCCAGCAGGCCCGGGGGGGGGCAGGGTTCACCCCTCCACTTT. The chain combines TRBV7-2 with TRBJ1-6, with TRBD1 as a possible D gene (6 bases). V was shortened by 6 bases and J by 9 bases, with 18 bases between the two germline ends. In germline, CDR1 is SGHTA, CDR2 FQGNSA. The CDR3 loop spans 15 amino acids.

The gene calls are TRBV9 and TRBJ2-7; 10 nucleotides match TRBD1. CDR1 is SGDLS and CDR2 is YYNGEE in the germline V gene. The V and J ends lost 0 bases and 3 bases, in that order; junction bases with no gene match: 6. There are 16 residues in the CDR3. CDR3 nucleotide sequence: TGTGCCAGCAGCGTAGGACCGACAGGGGGCAACTACGAGCAGTACTTC. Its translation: CASSVGPTGGNYEQYF.

The CDR3 here is CASSIVWGRGRDDQPEETQYF. In DNA form, the CDR3 reads TGTGCCAGTAGTATAGTTTGGGGGAGGGGACGCGACGACCAACCCGAAGAGACCCAGTACTTC. The rearrangement joins TRBV19 to TRBJ2-5, with 7 bases fitting TRBD2. The length of the CDR3 is 21 residues. The J segment lost 3 bases and the V segment lost 1 base, leaving 23 bases of the junction unmatched. In germline, CDR1 is LNHDA, CDR2 SQIVND (reference sequence).

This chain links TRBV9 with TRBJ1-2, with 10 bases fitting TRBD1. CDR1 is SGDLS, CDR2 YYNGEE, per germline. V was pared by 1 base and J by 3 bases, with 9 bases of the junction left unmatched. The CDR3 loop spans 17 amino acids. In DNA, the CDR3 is TGTGCCAGCAGCGTAAGCGGGACAGGGGAGTCAGACTATGGCTACACCTTC. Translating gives CASSVSGTGESDYGYTF.

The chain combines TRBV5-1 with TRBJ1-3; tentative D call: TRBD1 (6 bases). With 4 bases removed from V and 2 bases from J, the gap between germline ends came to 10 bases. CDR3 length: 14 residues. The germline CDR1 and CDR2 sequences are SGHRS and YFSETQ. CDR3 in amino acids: CASSREGAGNTIYF. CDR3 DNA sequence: TGCGCCAGCAGCCGGGAGGGGGCTGGAAACACCATATATTTT.

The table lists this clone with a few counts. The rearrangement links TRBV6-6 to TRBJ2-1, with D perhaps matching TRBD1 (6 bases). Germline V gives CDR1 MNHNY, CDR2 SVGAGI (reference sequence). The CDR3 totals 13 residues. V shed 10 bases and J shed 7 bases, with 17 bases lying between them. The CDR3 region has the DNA TGTGCCATCTTAGGGGGTTTAGTGAATGAGCAGTTCTTC. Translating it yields CAILGGLVNEQFF.

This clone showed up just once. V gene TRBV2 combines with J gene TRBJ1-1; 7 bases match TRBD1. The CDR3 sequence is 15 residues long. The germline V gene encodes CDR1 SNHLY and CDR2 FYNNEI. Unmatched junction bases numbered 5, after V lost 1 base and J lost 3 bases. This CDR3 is CASSEEIRGYTEAFF. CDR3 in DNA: TGTGCCAGCAGTGAAGAGATCAGGGGGTACACTGAAGCTTTCTTT. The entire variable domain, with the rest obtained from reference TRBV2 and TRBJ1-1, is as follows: EPEVTQTPSHQVTQMGQEVILRCVPISNHLYFYWYRQILGQKVEFLVSFYNNEISEKSEIFDDQFSVERPDGSNFTLKIRSTKLEDSAMYFCASSEEIRGYTEAFFGQGTRLTVV.

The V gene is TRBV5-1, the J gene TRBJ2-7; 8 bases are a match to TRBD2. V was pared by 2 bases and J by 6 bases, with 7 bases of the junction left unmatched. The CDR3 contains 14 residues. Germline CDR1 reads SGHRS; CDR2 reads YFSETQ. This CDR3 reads CASSFREGWGEQYF. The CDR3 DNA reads TGCGCCAGCAGCTTTCGGGAGGGTTGGGGCGAGCAGTACTTC.

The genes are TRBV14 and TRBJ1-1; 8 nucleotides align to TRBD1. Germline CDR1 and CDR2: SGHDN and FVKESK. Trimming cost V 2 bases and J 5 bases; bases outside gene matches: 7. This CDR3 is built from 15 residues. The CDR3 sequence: CASSQLGQARTEAFF. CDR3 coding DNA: TGTGCCAGCAGCCAATTGGGACAGGCCAGGACTGAAGCTTTCTTT.

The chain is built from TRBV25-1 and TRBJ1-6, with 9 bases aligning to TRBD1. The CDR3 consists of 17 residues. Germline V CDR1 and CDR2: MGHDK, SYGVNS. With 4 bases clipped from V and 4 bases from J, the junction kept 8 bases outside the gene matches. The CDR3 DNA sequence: TGTGCCAGCAGTGCCCGGACAGGGGTTAATTATAATTCACCCCTCCACTTT. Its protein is CASSARTGVNYNSPLHF.

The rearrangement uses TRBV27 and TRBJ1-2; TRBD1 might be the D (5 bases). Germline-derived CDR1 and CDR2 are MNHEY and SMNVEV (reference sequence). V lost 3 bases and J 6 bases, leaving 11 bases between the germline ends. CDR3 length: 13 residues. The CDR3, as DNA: TGTGCCAGCAGTTTTTCCAGGGCCAATGGCTACACCTTC. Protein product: CASSFSRANGYTF.

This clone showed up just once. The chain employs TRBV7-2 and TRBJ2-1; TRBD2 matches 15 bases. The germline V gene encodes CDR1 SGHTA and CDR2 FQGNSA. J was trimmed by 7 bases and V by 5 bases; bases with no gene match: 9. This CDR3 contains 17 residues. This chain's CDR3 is CASSPHSGTSGGNEQFF. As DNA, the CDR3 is TGTGCCAGCAGCCCACACTCCGGGACTAGCGGGGGGAATGAGCAGTTCTTC.